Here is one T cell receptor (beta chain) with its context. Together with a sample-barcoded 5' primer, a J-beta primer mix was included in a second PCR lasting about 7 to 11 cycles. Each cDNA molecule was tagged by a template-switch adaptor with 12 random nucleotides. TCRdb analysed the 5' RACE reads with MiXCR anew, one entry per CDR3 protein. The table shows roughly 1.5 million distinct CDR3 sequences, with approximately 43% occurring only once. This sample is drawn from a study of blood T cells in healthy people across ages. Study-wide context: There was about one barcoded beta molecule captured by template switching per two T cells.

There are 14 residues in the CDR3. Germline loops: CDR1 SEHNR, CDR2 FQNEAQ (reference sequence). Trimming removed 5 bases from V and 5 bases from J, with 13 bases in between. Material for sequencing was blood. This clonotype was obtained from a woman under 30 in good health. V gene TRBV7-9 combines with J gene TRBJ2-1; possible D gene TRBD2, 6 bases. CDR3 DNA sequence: TGTGCCAGCAGCATGGCCCGGGAGAACAATGAGCAGTTCTTC. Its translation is CASSMARENNEQFF.